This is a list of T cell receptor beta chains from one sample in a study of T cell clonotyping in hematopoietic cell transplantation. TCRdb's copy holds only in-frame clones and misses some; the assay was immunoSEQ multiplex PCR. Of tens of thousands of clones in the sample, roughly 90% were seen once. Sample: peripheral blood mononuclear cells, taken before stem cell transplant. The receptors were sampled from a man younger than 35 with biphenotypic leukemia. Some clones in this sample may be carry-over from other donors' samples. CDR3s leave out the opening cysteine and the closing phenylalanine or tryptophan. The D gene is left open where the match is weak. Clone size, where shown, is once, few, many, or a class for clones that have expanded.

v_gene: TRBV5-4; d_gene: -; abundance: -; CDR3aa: ASSAVLTGNTEAF
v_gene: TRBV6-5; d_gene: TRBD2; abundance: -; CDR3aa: ASSYSSLAESREQF
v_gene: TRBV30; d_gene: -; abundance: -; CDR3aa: AWSERTATEAF
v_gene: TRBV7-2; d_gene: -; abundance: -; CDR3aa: ASMPPRVVDGYT
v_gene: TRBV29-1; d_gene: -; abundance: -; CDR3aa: SVEEGSGNTIY
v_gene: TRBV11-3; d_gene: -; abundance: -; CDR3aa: ASSYYTGSYEQY
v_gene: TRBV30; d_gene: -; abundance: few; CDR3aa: AWDPTGGGNTIY
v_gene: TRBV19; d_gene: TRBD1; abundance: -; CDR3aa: ASSRDRGWANEKLF
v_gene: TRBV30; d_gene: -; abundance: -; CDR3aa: AWSVRGNQPQH
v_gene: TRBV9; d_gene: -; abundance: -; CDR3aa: ASSVSPVDEQF
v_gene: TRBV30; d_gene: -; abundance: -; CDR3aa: ACGGPNEKLF
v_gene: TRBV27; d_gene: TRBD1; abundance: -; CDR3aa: ASREQGANYGYT
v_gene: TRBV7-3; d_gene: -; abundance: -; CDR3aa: ASSSGDTATGELF
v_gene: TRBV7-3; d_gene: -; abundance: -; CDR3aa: ASSLDGGGTDTQY
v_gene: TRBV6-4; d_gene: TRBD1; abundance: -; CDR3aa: ASSAGTGNTGELF
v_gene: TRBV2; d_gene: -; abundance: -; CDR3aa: ASFPDFIEAF
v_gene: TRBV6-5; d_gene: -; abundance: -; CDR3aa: ASSDVNEQY
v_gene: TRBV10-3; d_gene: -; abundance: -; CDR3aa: ATQPVDISSYEQY
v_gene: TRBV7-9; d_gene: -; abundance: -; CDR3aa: ASSLWQGGQQF
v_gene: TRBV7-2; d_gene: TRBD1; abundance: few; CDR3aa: ASRTGGSKTQY
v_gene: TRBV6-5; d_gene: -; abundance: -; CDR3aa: ASSYSIGDEQF
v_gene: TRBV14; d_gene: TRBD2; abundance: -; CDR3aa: ASSHGPGTSGRSETQY
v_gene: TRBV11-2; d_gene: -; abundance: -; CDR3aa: ASSLWPPGESTDTQY
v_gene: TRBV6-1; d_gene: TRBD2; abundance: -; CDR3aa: ASSDIPGLAGPGAQY
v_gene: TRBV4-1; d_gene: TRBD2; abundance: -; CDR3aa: ASSQEGSGRADEQF
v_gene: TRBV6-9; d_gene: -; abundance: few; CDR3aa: AHRDSNQPQH
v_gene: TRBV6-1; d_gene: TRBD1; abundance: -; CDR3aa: ASRETGVIGPNEKLF
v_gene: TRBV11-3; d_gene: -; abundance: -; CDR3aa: ASSLDHGDEQF
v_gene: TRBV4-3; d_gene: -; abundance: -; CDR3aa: ASSRQDEQF
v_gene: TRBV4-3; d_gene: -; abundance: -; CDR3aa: ASRHWLTGSNTEAF
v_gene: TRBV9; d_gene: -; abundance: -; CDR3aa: ASSVGDLVGEQY
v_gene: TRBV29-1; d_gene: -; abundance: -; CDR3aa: ICEVSMNTEAF
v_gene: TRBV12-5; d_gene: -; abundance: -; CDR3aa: ASGSGVGGYT
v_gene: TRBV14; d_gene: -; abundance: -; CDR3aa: ASSLRGNTIY
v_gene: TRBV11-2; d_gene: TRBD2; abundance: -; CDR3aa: ASSPVAGGLTGELF
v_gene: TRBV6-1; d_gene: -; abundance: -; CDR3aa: ALQGGGDTDTQY
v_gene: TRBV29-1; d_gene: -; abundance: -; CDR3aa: SAVIASNIQY
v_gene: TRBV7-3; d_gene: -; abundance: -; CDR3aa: ASSAYPGDYGYT
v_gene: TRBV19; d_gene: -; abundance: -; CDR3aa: ASSLVGGNNEQF
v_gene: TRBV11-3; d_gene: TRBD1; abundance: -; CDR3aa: ASSADRGWDEQY
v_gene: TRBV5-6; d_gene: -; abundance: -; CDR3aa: ASSQSPLEAF
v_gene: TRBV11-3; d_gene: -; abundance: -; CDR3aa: ASSLGGRQGAF
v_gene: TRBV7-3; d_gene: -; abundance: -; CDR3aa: ASSLRGRDTEAF
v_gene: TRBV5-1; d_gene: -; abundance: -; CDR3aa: ASSLVRDISTDTQY
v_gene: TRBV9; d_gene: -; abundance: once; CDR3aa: ASSVSAGDHNTEAF
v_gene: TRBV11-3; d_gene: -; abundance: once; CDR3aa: ASSLTVNTGELF
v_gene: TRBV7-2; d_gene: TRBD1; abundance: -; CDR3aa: ASQQGPRNTIY
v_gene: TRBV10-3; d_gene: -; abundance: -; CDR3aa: AISPGQNNEKLF
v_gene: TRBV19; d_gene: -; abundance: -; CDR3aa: ASRSPGYNEQF
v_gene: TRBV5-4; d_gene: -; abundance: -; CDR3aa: ASSLRSNEQF
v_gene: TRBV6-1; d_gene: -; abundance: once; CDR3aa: ASSEGAGGVETQY
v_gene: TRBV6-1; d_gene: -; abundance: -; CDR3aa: ATLKGEQF
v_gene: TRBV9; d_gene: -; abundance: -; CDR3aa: ASSIEQGSWETQY
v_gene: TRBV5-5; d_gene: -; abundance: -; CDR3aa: ASSTTGATIWDTEAF